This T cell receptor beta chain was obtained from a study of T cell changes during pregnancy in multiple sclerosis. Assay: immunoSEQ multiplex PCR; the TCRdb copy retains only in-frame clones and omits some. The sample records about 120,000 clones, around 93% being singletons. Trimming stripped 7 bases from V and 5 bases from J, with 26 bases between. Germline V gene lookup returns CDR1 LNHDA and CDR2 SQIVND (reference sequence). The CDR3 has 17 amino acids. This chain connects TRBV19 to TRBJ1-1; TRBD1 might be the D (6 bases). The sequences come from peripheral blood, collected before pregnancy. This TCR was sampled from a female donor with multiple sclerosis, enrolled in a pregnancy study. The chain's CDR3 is CASINPRRGPGYTEAFF. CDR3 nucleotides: TGTGCCAGTATTAATCCGCGCAGGGGCCCTGGATATACTGAAGCTTTCTTT.